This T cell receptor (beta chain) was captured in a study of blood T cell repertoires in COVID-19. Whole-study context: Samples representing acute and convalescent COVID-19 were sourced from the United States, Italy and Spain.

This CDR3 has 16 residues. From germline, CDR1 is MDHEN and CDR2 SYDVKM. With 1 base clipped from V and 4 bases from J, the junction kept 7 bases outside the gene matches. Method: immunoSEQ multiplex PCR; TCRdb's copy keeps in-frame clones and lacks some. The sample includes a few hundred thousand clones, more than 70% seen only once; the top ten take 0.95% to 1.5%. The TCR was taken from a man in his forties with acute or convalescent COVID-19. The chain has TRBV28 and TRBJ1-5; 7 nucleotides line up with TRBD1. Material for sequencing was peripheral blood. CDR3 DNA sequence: TGTGCCAGCAGTTTATCAATTGACAGGGTTAATCAGCCCCAGCATTTT. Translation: CASSLSIDRVNQPQHF.